This passage covers 28 T cell receptor beta chains from one sample sequenced in a study of CD8+ T cells in alopecia areata. Following RNA extraction, reverse transcription yielded cDNA that acted as the sequencing template. TCRdb's table, derived via immunoSEQ multiplex PCR, lists solely in-frame clones and lacks some. Of about 220,000 clones listed, approximately 57% are singletons. Stated treatment: oral pan-JAK inhibitor, 5-10 mg twice daily. The sample here was CD4+ T cells sorted from blood, taken at week 4, from a patient treated with tofacitinib. Receptor source: a human donor with alopecia areata.

This clone was observed once. The chain employs TRBV30 and TRBJ1-2; tentatively, D is TRBD1 (5 bases). There are 13 residues in the CDR3. V lost 0 bases and J 13 bases, leaving 18 bases between the germline ends. Looked up from germline, CDR1 is GTSNPN and CDR2 is SVGIG (reference sequence). This chain's CDR3 is CAWSVGPAGTSTF. The CDR3 DNA reads as TGTGCCTGGAGTGTAGGTCCAGCGGGGACTTCCACCTTC.

This sequence joins TRBV6-1 and TRBJ1-1; 10 nucleotides align to TRBD1. Germline V gene sequence: CDR1 MNHNS, CDR2 SASEGT. After removal of 6 bases from V and 4 bases from J, the junction contained 8 bases not matched to a gene. The CDR3 has 15 residues. This chain's CDR3 is CASSRRTGGSTEAFF. As DNA, the CDR3 is TGTGCCAGCAGCCGCCGGACAGGGGGGAGCACTGAAGCTTTCTTT.

J is TRBJ1-5 and V is TRBV7-2; perhaps TRBD1 as D (5 bases). CDR3 length: 16 residues. V dropped 1 base and J dropped 4 bases, with 14 bases sitting between them. Germline values: CDR1 SGHTA, CDR2 FQGNSA. Here the CDR3 DNA reads TGTGCCAGCAGCTTAGGTTCAGGGTTGCGAAATCAGCCCCAGCATTTT. Residues: CASSLGSGLRNQPQHF.

This clone was seen a few times. This chain uses TRBV27 with TRBJ2-7; D is perhaps TRBD2 (5 bases). V gave up 3 bases and J gave up 2 bases, with 14 bases separating them. Germline CDR1 reads MNHEY; CDR2 reads SMNVEV (reference sequence). This CDR3 has 15 residues. The CDR3 DNA sequence: TGTGCCAGCAGTTTCGAGGGCGCTGGGACCTACGAGCAGTACTTC. Protein: CASSFEGAGTYEQYF.

This clone was picked up a small number of times. The chain uses TRBV29-1 and TRBJ2-5; unclear D gene. Trimming pared 5 bases from V and 2 bases from J, leaving 9 bases between. Germline lookup yields CDR1 SQVTM and CDR2 ANQGSEA. The CDR3 has 12 amino acids. In DNA form, the CDR3 reads TGCAGCGTTAAGAAAACTCAAGAGACCCAGTACTTC. As protein: CSVKKTQETQYF.

This rearrangement joins TRBV29-1 to TRBJ2-1, with 8 positions matching TRBD1. This CDR3 is 13 amino acids long. Trimming took 7 bases from V and 6 from J; bases not matched to a gene: 8. The germline V gene encodes CDR1 SQVTM and CDR2 ANQGSEA. The CDR3 DNA reads TGCAGCGCTGACAGGGGATACCCCAATGAGCAGTTCTTC. It yields the protein CSADRGYPNEQFF.

Concerning this clone itself: This same CDR3 is encoded by further DNA sequences in the sample. The chain combines TRBV29-1 with TRBJ2-3; D is ambiguous. Germline loops: CDR1 SQVTM, CDR2 ANQGSEA. The CDR3 loop spans 12 amino acids. V shed 3 bases and J shed 0 bases, with 4 bases lying between them. In DNA, the CDR3 is TGCAGCGTTGACTCTAGCACAGATACGCAGTATTTT. This gives the protein CSVDSSTDTQYF.

The chain joins TRBV30 to TRBJ1-1; D ambiguous. V shed 1 base and J shed 0 bases, with 12 bases lying between them. Per germline, CDR1 GTSNPN and CDR2 SVGIG (reference sequence). This CDR3 has 15 amino acids. CDR3 loop: CAWSGWAAMNTEAFF. The CDR3 nucleotides are TGTGCCTGGAGTGGCTGGGCGGCAATGAACACTGAAGCTTTCTTT.

V and J are TRBV7-7 and TRBJ2-7, with D possibly being TRBD1 or TRBD2 (5 bases each). CDR1 and CDR2 from the germline V gene are SSHAT and FNYEAQ (reference sequence). The CDR3 consists of 15 residues. Between the trimmed V and J ends, which lost 1 base and 1 base, there was a span of 11 bases. CDR3 in DNA: TGTGCCAGCAGCTTAGTGTTGGGGGATTCCTACGAGCAGTACTTC. It codes for CASSLVLGDSYEQYF.

A few counts support this clone. This chain links TRBV19 with TRBJ1-2, with D perhaps TRBD1 (6 bases). The CDR3 extends over 13 amino acids. The V gene lost 7 bases and the J gene lost 6 bases, with 15 bases spanning the gap. The V gene's germline CDR1 is LNHDA and CDR2 SQIVND (reference sequence). The CDR3 region is CASTPTGGNGYTF. DNA of the CDR3: TGTGCCAGTACCCCGACAGGAGGCAATGGCTACACCTTC.

CDR3 sequence reads: CASSLATPAFNYGYTF. The CDR3 bases are TGTGCCAGCAGCTTAGCAACGCCAGCATTTAACTATGGCTACACCTTC. The genes are TRBV7-9 and TRBJ1-2, with no clear D. Trimming pared 0 bases from V and 1 base from J, leaving 12 bases between. The V gene's germline CDR1 is SEHNR and CDR2 FQNEAQ (reference sequence). This CDR3 is built from 16 residues.

V gene TRBV29-1 combines with J gene TRBJ2-7; TRBD1 matches 7 bases. The CDR3 runs 11 residues. Trimming removed 4 bases from V and 7 bases from J; junction bases left unmatched: 4. CDR1 and CDR2 (germline): SQVTM, ANQGSEA. The CDR3 is CSVGQGWEQYF. The CDR3 DNA reads as TGCAGCGTTGGACAGGGATGGGAGCAGTACTTC.

The chain couples TRBV10-2 to TRBJ1-2, with 9 positions matching TRBD1. Germline V gene data show CDR1 as WSHSY and CDR2 as SAAADI. The trim removed 10 bases at V and 4 bases at J, leaving 4 bases unmatched. The CDR3 runs 12 residues. CDR3 amino acids: CATTGQGYGYTF. The CDR3 DNA reads as TGCGCCACCACGGGACAGGGCTATGGCTACACCTTC.

The rearrangement joins TRBV6-1 to TRBJ1-1; D is unclear. The CDR3 sequence is 14 residues long. Germline CDR1 MNHNS, CDR2 SASEGT. V was trimmed by 6 bases and J by 1 base, leaving 12 bases between them. The chain's CDR3 is CASRAGQANTEAFF. The CDR3 nucleotides are TGTGCCAGCAGAGCCGGGCAGGCGAACACTGAAGCTTTCTTT.

The sample holds one count of this clone. The V call is TRBV27, the J call TRBJ2-3, with 10 bases fitting TRBD2. J was trimmed by 8 bases and V by 4 bases; bases with no gene match: 12. The V gene's germline CDR1 is MNHEY and CDR2 SMNVEV (reference sequence). CDR3 size: 16 residues. CDR3 region: CASSSQGKASGGTQYF. The CDR3 DNA reads TGTGCCAGCAGTTCCCAGGGGAAGGCTAGCGGGGGTACGCAGTATTTT.

The chain combines TRBV7-6 with TRBJ1-6, with D tentatively TRBD1 (6 bases). This CDR3 contains 13 residues. Trimming pared 4 bases from V and 7 bases from J, leaving 8 bases between. Per the germline V gene, CDR1 is SGHVS and CDR2 is FNYEAQ. The CDR3 spells CASSSDRNSPLHF. CDR3 bases: TGTGCCAGCAGCTCCGACAGGAATTCACCCCTCCACTTT.

The rearrangement uses TRBV5-1 and TRBJ2-5; either TRBD1 or TRBD2 may fit D (6 bases each). The CDR3 has 16 residues. V lost 0 bases and J lost 2, with 14 bases in between. The V gene's germline CDR1 is SGHRS and CDR2 YFSETQ. CDR3 sequence reads: CASSLGTGRTQETQYF. In DNA, the CDR3 is TGCGCCAGCAGCTTGGGTACAGGGAGGACGCAAGAGACCCAGTACTTC.

The sample holds a few counts of this clone. V usage is TRBV2 and J usage is TRBJ2-6, with D uncertain. The CDR3 extends over 20 amino acids. V shed 5 bases and J shed 0 bases, with 23 bases lying between them. Germline CDR1 and CDR2: SNHLY and FYNNEI. CDR3 amino acids: CASSYFRHTTQSSGANVLTF. In nucleotides, the CDR3 is TGTGCCAGCAGTTACTTTCGACACACTACCCAAAGCTCTGGGGCCAACGTCCTGACTTTC.

CDR3 DNA sequence: TGCAGCACCGGACAGGAAGAGACCCAGTACTTC. Translated: CSTGQEETQYF. The J gene is TRBJ2-5, the V gene TRBV29-1; 7 bases agree with TRBD1. This CDR3 has 11 residues. Germline loops: CDR1 SQVTM, CDR2 ANQGSEA. The V gene end was trimmed by 8 bases and the J gene end by 3 bases; junction bases not matched to a gene: 3.

V usage is TRBV6-1 and J usage is TRBJ1-5; possible D gene TRBD1, 5 bases. The ends were cut back, 9 bases at V and 5 bases at J, with 8 bases in the middle. CDR3 size: 11 residues. The germline gives CDR1 MNHNS, CDR2 SASEGT. Written as DNA, the CDR3 is TGTGCCAGTGGGGACGATCAGCCCCAGCATTTT. This gives the protein CASGDDQPQHF.

The V call is TRBV9, the J call TRBJ2-1; 12 bases are shared with TRBD2. This CDR3 has 16 amino acids. Germline V CDR1 and CDR2: SGDLS, YYNGEE. V shed 5 bases and J 3 bases; nucleotides not matched to a gene: 6. The CDR3 sequence: CASRPSGGELYNEQFF. The DNA of the CDR3 is TGTGCCAGCAGACCTAGCGGGGGGGAACTCTACAATGAGCAGTTCTTC. The full variable domain, completed using reference TRBV9 and TRBJ2-1, is DSGVTQTPKHLITATGQRVTLRCSPRSGDLSVYWYQQSLDQGLQFLIQYYNGEERAKGNILERFSAQQFPDLHSELNLSSLELGDSALYFCASRPSGGELYNEQFFGPGTRLTVL.

The chain joins TRBV30 to TRBJ2-3; maybe TRBD2 (7 bases). CDR1 is GTSNPN, CDR2 SVGIG, per germline (reference sequence). V was pared by 8 bases and J by 6 bases, with 15 bases between. This CDR3 has 12 residues. This CDR3 reads CALRGASDTQYF. CDR3 bases: TGTGCCCTTCGGGGGGCCTCTGATACGCAGTATTTT.

The rearrangement links TRBV7-9 to TRBJ2-3, with D unclear. CDR1 is SEHNR and CDR2 is FQNEAQ in the germline V gene (reference sequence). This CDR3 is built from 13 residues. V was trimmed by 5 bases and J by 3 bases, leaving 9 bases between them. CDR3 coding DNA: TGTGCCAGCAGCCCGATGGGAACAGATACGCAGTATTTT. As protein: CASSPMGTDTQYF. The full variable domain, with the rest looked up from reference TRBV7-9 and TRBJ2-3, is DTGVSQNPRHKITKRGQNVTFRCDPISEHNRLYWYRQTLGQGPEFLTYFQNEAQLEKSRLLSDRFSAERPKGSFSTLEIQRTEQGDSAMYLCASSPMGTDTQYFGPGTRLTVL.

This clone was picked up a small number of times. CDR3 amino acids: CSVVQANTEAFF. For the CDR3, the DNA is TGCAGCGTTGTACAGGCGAACACTGAAGCTTTCTTT. The rearrangement joins TRBV29-1 to TRBJ1-1; the D gene is possibly TRBD1 (5 bases). Germline-derived CDR1 and CDR2 are SQVTM and ANQGSEA. There are 12 residues in the CDR3. V was trimmed by 4 bases and J by 1 base, leaving 7 bases between them.

This clone was recorded a few times. V usage is TRBV14 and J usage is TRBJ2-3, with 9 bases matching TRBD1. The V gene's germline CDR1 is SGHDN and CDR2 FVKESK. The CDR3 sequence is 18 residues long. V gave up 2 bases and J gave up 3 bases; unmatched junction bases: 12. CDR3 nucleotides: TGTGCCAGCAGCCAAATCCCATTTGGGACAGGGATGACAGATACGCAGTATTTT. Its translation is CASSQIPFGTGMTDTQYF.

This clone was found a few times. V and J are TRBV10-3 and TRBJ2-3; 12 nucleotides align to TRBD2. From germline, CDR1 is ENHRY and CDR2 SYGVKD. The CDR3 sequence is 17 residues long. The junction had 9 bases not matched to a gene; V was cut back by 3 bases and J by 5 bases. CDR3 nucleotide sequence: TGTGCCATCAGTGACGCTAGCGGGGGGGCCGGGAAAGATACGCAGTATTTT. This gives the protein CAISDASGGAGKDTQYF.

This clone was seen more than once but under ten times. This rearrangement joins TRBV15 to TRBJ2-5; 10 nucleotides align to TRBD1. V was pared by 4 bases and J by 4 bases, with 6 bases of the junction left unmatched. Germline V CDR1 and CDR2: LNHNV, YYDKDF (reference sequence). The CDR3 length is 15 residues. The CDR3 loop is CATSTRQGAPETQYF. CDR3 DNA sequence: TGTGCCACCAGCACAAGACAGGGGGCTCCAGAGACCCAGTACTTC.

The V and J genes are TRBV30 and TRBJ1-2; TRBD1 aligns across 7 bases. V lost 6 bases to trimming and J lost 7 bases; unmatched junction nucleotides: 14. The germline V gene encodes CDR1 GTSNPN and CDR2 SVGIG (reference sequence). The CDR3 is 14 residues long. CDR3 residues: CACLTGSTMGGYTF. The DNA for the CDR3 is TGTGCCTGCCTGACAGGGTCCACGATGGGTGGCTACACCTTC.